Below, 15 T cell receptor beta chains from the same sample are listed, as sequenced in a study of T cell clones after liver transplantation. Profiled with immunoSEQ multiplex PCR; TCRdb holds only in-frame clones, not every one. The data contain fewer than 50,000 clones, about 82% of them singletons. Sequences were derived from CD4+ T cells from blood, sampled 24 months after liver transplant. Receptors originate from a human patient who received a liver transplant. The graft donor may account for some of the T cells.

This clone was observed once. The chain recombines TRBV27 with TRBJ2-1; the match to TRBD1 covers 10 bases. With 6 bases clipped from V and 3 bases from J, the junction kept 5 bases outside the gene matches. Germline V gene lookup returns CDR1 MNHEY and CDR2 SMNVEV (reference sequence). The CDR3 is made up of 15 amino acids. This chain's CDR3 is CASSRDRGYYNEQFF. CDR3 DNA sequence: TGTGCCAGCAGCAGGGACAGGGGTTACTACAATGAGCAGTTCTTC.

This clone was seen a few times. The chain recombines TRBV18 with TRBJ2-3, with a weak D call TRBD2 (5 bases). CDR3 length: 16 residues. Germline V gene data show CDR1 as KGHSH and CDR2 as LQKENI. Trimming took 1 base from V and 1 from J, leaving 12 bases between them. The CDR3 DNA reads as TGTGCCAGCTCACCACGGCCTAGCTCTGGCACAGATACGCAGTATTTT. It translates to CASSPRPSSGTDTQYF.

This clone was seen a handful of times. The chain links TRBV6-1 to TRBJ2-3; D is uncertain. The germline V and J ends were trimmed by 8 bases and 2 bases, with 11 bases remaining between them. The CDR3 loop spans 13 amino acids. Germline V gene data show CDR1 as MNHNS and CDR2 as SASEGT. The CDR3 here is CASAAGDTDTQYF. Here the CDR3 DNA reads TGTGCCAGCGCTGCTGGGGACACAGATACGCAGTATTTT.

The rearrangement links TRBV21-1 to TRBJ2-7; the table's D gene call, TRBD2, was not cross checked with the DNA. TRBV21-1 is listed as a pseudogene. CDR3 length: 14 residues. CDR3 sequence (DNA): TGTGCCAGCAGCAAGTCAGCGGGAGTTTACGAGCAGTACTTC. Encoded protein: CASSKSAGVYEQYF.

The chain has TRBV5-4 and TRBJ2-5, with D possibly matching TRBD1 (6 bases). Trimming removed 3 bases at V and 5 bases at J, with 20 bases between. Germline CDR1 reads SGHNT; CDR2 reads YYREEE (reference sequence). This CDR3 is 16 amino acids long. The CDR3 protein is CASSSYRVGDRETQYF. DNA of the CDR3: TGTGCCAGCAGCTCATACAGGGTAGGGGATCGGGAGACCCAGTACTTC. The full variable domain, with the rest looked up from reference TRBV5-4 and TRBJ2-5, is ETGVTQSPTHLIKTRGQQVTLRCSSQSGHNTVSWYQQALGQGPQFIFQYYREEENGRGNFPPRFSGLQFPNYSSELNVNALELDDSALYLCASSSYRVGDRETQYFGPGTRLLVL.

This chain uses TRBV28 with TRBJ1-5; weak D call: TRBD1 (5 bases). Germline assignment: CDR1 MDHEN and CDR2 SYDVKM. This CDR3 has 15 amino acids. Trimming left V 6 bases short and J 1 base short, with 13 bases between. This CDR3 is CASRGGAGSNQPQHF. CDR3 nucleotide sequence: TGTGCCAGCAGAGGTGGGGCAGGGAGCAATCAGCCCCAGCATTTT. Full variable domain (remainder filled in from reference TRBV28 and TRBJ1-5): DVKVTQSSRYLVKRTGEKVFLECVQDMDHENMFWYRQDPGLGLRLIYFSYDVKMKEKGDIPEGYSVSREKKERFSLILESASTNQTSMYLCASRGGAGSNQPQHFGDGTRLSIL.

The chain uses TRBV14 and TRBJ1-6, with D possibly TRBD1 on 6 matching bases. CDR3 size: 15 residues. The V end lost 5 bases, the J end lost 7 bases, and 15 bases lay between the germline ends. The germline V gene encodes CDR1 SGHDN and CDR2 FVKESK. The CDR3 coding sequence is TGTGCCAGCAGCTCCCTGGACAGAAGGAATTCACCCCTCCACTTT. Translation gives CASSSLDRRNSPLHF.

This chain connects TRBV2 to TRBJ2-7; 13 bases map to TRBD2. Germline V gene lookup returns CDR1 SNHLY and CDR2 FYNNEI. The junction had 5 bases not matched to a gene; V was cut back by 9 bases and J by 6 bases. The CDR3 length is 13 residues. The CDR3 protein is CARGGLAGLEQYF. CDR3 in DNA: TGTGCCAGAGGGGGACTAGCGGGGCTCGAGCAGTACTTC.

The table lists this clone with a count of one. CDR3 nucleotides: TGTGCCAGCAGCCCTCCGACTAGCGCCTTGAAGGTGGAGTTCTTC. Translation: CASSPPTSALKVEFF. This sequence joins TRBV7-9 and TRBJ2-1, with 8 bases identical to TRBD2. CDR3 length equals 15 residues. Trimming cost V 5 bases and J 14 bases; bases outside gene matches: 17. Germline V CDR1 and CDR2: SEHNR, FQNEAQ (reference sequence).

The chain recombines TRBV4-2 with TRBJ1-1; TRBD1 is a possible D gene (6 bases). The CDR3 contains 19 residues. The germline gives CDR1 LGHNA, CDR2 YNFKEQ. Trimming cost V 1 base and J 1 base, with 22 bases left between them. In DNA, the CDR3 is TGTGCCAGCAGCCAAGGTCCAACAGGGATAGTGCCATCGAACACTGAAGCTTTCTTT. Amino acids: CASSQGPTGIVPSNTEAFF.

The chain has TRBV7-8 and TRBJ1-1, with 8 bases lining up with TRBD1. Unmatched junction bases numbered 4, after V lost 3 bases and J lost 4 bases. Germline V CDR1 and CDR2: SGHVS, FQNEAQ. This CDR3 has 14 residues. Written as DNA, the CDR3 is TGTGCCAGCAGCTTGCAGGGGGCGAGCACTGAAGCTTTCTTT. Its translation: CASSLQGASTEAFF.

In DNA form, the CDR3 reads TGCAGCGTTTCCCGACAGGTTAACTATGGCTACACCTTC. Amino acid sequence: CSVSRQVNYGYTF. The chain has TRBV29-1 and TRBJ1-2; D possibly corresponds to TRBD1 (6 bases). This CDR3 has 13 residues. V lost 5 bases and J 1 base, leaving 11 bases between the germline ends. Germline CDR1 reads SQVTM; CDR2 reads ANQGSEA.

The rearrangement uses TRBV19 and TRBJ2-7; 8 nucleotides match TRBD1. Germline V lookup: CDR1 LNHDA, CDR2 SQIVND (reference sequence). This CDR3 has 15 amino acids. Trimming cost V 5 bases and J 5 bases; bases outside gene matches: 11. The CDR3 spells CASSLWTGTPNEQYF. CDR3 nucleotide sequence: TGTGCCAGTAGTCTATGGACAGGGACGCCCAACGAGCAGTACTTC.

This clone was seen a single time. CDR3 sequence: CASSYSAGGRTEAFF. Written as DNA, the CDR3 is TGTGCCAGCAGTTACTCAGCGGGGGGCAGGACTGAAGCTTTCTTT. The chain links TRBV6-5 to TRBJ1-1; a weak D match, TRBD1 (6 bases). Germline assignment: CDR1 MNHEY and CDR2 SVGAGI. CDR3 length: 15 residues. V lost 0 bases and J 5 bases, leaving 13 bases between the germline ends.

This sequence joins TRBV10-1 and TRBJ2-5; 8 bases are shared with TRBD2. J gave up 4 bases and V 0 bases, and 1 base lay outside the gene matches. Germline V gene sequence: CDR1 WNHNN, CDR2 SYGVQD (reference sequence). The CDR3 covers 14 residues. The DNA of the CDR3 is TGCGCCAGCAGTGAGTCCCTAGCGGGAGAGACCCAGTACTTC. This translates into CASSESLAGETQYF.